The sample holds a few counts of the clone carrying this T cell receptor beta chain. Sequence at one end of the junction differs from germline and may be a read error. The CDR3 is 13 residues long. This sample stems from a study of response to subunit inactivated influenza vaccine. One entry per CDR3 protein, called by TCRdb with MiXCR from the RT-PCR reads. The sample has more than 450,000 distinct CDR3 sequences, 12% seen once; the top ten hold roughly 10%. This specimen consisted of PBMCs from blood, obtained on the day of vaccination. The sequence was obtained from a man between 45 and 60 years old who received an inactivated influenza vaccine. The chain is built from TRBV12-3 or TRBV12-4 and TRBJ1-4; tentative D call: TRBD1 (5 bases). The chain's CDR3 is CASQERGREKLFF. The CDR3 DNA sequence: TGTGCCAGCCAAGAGAGGGGACGCGAAAAATTGTTTTTT.